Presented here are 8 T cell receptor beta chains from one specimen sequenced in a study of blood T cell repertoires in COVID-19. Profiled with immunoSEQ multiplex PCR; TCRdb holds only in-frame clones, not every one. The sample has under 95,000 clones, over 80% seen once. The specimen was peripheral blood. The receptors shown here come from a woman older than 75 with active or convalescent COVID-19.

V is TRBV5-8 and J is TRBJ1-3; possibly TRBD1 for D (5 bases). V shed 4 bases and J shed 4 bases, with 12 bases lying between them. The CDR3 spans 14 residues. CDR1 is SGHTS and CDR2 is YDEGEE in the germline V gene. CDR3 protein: CASSEGLLGNTIYF. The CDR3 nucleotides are TGTGCCAGCAGCGAGGGACTTCTAGGAAACACCATATATTTT.

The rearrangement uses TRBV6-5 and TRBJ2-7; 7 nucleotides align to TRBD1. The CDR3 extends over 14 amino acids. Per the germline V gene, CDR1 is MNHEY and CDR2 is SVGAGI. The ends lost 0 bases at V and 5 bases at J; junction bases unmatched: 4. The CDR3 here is CASSYSDRYDEQYF. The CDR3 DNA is TGTGCCAGCAGTTACTCGGACAGGTATGACGAGCAGTACTTC.

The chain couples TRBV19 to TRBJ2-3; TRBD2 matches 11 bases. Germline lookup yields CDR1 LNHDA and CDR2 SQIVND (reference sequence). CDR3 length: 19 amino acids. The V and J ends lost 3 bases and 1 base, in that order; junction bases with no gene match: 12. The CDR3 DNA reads TGTGCCAGTAGTATTCCCGGCCTTATACTAGCGGGGGGCACAGATACGCAGTATTTT. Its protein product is CASSIPGLILAGGTDTQYF.

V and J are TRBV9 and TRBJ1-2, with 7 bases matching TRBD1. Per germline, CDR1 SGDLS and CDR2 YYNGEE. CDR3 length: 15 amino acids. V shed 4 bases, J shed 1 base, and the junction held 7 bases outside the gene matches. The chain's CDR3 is CASSQGQNLNYGYTF. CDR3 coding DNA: TGTGCCAGCAGCCAGGGACAGAACCTTAACTATGGCTACACCTTC. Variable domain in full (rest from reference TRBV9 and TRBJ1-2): DSGVTQTPKHLITATGQRVTLRCSPRSGDLSVYWYQQSLDQGLQFLIQYYNGEERAKGNILERFSAQQFPDLHSELNLSSLELGDSALYFCASSQGQNLNYGYTFGSGTRLTVV.

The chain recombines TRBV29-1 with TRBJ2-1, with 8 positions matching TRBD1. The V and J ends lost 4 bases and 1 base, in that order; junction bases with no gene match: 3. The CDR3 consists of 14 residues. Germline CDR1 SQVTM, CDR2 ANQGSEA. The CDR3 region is CSVAGGRSYNEQFF. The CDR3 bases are TGCAGCGTTGCAGGGGGCAGGTCCTACAATGAGCAGTTCTTC.

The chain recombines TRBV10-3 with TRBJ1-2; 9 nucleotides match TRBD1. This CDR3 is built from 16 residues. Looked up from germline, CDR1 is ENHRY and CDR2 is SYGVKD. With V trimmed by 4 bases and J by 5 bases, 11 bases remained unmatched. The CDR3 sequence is CAISGRDRVRGYGYTF. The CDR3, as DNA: TGTGCCATCAGTGGCCGGGACAGGGTTCGTGGGTATGGCTACACCTTC.

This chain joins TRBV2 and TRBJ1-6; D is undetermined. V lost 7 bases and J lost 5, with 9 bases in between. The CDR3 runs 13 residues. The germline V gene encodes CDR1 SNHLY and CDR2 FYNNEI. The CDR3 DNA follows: TGTGCCAGCACGGGAACTAATAATTCACCCCTCCACTTT. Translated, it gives CASTGTNNSPLHF.

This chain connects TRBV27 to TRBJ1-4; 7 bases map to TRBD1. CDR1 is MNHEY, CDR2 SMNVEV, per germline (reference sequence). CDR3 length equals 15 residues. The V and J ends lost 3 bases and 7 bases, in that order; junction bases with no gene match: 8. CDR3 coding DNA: TGTGCCAGCAGTTTGAACAGGGGCATCGGTGAAAAACTGTTTTTT. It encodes CASSLNRGIGEKLFF.